This entry features one T cell receptor (beta chain) sequence. Antigen: not known. The data belong to a study of regulatory T cells in long-lasting Graves disease. Findings and limits, study-wide: Sample size, which was small, may have reduced accuracy. More public clonotypes were shared by persistent patients (about 3,000) than by new patients (about 1,000).

J was trimmed by 6 bases and V by 4 bases; bases with no gene match: 6. CDR1 and CDR2 from the germline V gene are MNHEY and SMNVEV (reference sequence). CDR3 length: 14 residues. Sequencing libraries for TCR beta were prepared with iRepertoire HTBI primers and Arm-PCR of CDR3 regions. TCRdb analysed the multiplex PCR reads with MiXCR anew, one entry per CDR3 protein. Of about 460,000 distinct CDR3 sequences listed, approximately 23% are singletons. Regarding time point: persistent/refractory GD, antithyroid drugs over 5 years with positive TRAb. Extracted RNA from PBMCs served as the source of the TCR library. Those enrolled as patients came out of an endocrinology department in Xi'an, China.

Sequencing used peripheral blood mononuclear cells (PBMCs), obtained when the disease was refractory, from a patient treated with antithyroid drugs. V is TRBV27 and J is TRBJ1-1; 9 positions agree with TRBD1. This clonotype originated in a female donor with Graves disease. CDR3: CASSSPGQGPEAFF. CDR3 bases: TGTGCCAGCAGTTCCCCGGGACAGGGCCCTGAAGCTTTCTTT.